This is a list of T cell receptor beta chains from one sample in a study of T-cell memory formation after mild COVID-19. TCRdb reprocessed the 5' RACE reads via MiXCR and lists one record per CDR3 protein. The top ten hold 20% to 25% of the sample, which has roughly 310,000 distinct CDR3 sequences, around a sixth seen once. Specimen: PBMCs or a T cell subset sorted from them (not recorded which). Every receptor here comes from a man aged 18 to 35 who had mild COVID-19 (a few samples of this study predate the infection). Cell type and time point are not known. The CDR3 runs from the conserved cysteine through the conserved F or W. Each record gives: clone size, D gene, J gene, V gene, CDR3 protein, CDR3 DNA. A D gene is named only where the DNA matches it firmly. Rows may omit the clone size; those that give it use once, few, many or a size class.

size: few
D: NA
J: TRBJ1-3
V: TRBV5-5
CDR3: CASSGALQGFAGNTIYF
DNA: TGTGCCAGCAGCGGAGCGTTACAGGGATTCGCTGGAAACACCATATATTTT

size: many
D: TRBD2
J: TRBJ2-7
V: TRBV28
CDR3: CASSLPGREEQYF
DNA: TGTGCCAGCTCCCTTCCGGGGAGGGAAGAGCAGTACTTC

size: many
D: NA
J: TRBJ2-3
V: TRBV5-1
CDR3: CASSLVLQISTGDTQYF
DNA: TGCGCCAGCAGCTTGGTCCTACAGATAAGCACGGGAGATACGCAGTATTTT

size: once
D: NA
J: TRBJ2-7
V: TRBV4-3
CDR3: CASSQEALGRTLAYEQYF
DNA: TGCGCCAGCAGCCAAGAAGCTCTGGGGCGGACGTTAGCCTACGAGCAGTACTTC

size: NA
D: TRBD2
J: TRBJ2-3
V: TRBV11-2
CDR3: CASSRTSGGAWDTQYF
DNA: TGTGCCAGCAGCCGAACTAGCGGGGGGGCCTGGGATACGCAGTATTTT

size: NA
D: NA
J: TRBJ2-6
V: TRBV20-1
CDR3: CSASPASGANVLTF
DNA: TGCAGTGCTAGCCCTGCGAGTGGGGCCAACGTCCTGACTTTC

size: NA
D: TRBD1
J: TRBJ2-3
V: TRBV10-1
CDR3: CASSGRQGYTDTQYF
DNA: TGCGCCAGCAGTGGACGACAGGGGTACACAGATACGCAGTATTTT

size: many
D: NA
J: TRBJ2-5
V: TRBV14
CDR3: CASSRTHGRETQYF
DNA: TGTGCCAGCAGCCGCACACACGGTCGGGAGACCCAGTACTTC

size: few
D: NA
J: TRBJ2-5
V: TRBV19
CDR3: CASSIRRETQYF
DNA: TGTGCCAGTAGTATAAGACGAGAGACCCAGTACTTC

size: few
D: NA
J: TRBJ2-2
V: TRBV4-3
CDR3: CASSQERVEAGELFF
DNA: TGCGCCAGCAGCCAAGAAAGGGTGGAAGCCGGGGAGCTGTTTTTT

size: few
D: TRBD1
J: TRBJ1-1
V: TRBV4-3
CDR3: CASSPYRGFTEAFF
DNA: TGCGCCAGCAGCCCGTACAGGGGGTTCACTGAAGCTTTCTTT

size: few
D: NA
J: TRBJ1-1
V: TRBV9
CDR3: CASSVGTGRNTEAFF
DNA: TGTGCCAGCAGCGTAGGTACAGGGAGGAACACTGAAGCTTTCTTT

size: few
D: TRBD2
J: TRBJ2-5
V: TRBV12-3/TRBV12-4
CDR3: CASSPPTSGGLGTQYF
DNA: TGTGCCAGCAGTCCCCCCACTAGCGGGGGTTTGGGGACCCAGTACTTC

size: NA
D: NA
J: TRBJ2-4
V: TRBV29-1
CDR3: CSVAGHLAKNIQYF
DNA: TGCAGCGTTGCAGGACACTTAGCCAAAAACATTCAGTACTTC

size: NA
D: NA
J: TRBJ2-5
V: TRBV9
CDR3: CASSVGVGGEETQYF
DNA: TGTGCCAGCAGCGTAGGCGTTGGCGGGGAAGAGACCCAGTACTTC

size: few
D: NA
J: TRBJ2-6
V: TRBV7-3
CDR3: CACGSGRGNPGANVLTF
DNA: TGTGCCTGCGGGTCTGGCAGGGGTAATCCTGGGGCCAACGTCCTGACTTTC

size: many
D: NA
J: TRBJ2-4
V: TRBV4-3
CDR3: CASSQVLVEAKNIQYF
DNA: TGCGCCAGCAGCCAAGTACTCGTAGAAGCCAAAAACATTCAGTACTTC

size: few
D: TRBD1
J: TRBJ1-2
V: TRBV12-3/TRBV12-4
CDR3: CASSRTGDLVYGYTF
DNA: TGTGCCAGCAGTAGGACAGGGGACTTAGTCTATGGCTACACCTTC

size: NA
D: TRBD2
J: TRBJ2-3
V: TRBV5-4
CDR3: CASSLALASLTDTQYF
DNA: TGTGCCAGCAGCTTGGCACTAGCGAGCCTCACAGATACGCAGTATTTT

size: NA
D: TRBD1
J: TRBJ2-5
V: TRBV5-4
CDR3: CASSLVGGRGETQYF
DNA: TGTGCCAGCAGCTTGGTAGGGGGCAGGGGAGAGACCCAGTACTTC

size: few
D: NA
J: TRBJ2-3
V: TRBV12-3/TRBV12-4
CDR3: CASSIPGTDTQYF
DNA: TGTGCCAGCAGTATCCCCGGCACAGATACGCAGTATTTT

size: NA
D: NA
J: TRBJ1-2
V: TRBV7-2
CDR3: CASSYAAYGYTF
DNA: TGTGCCAGCAGCTATGCCGCCTATGGCTACACCTTC

size: NA
D: NA
J: TRBJ1-1
V: TRBV12-3/TRBV12-4
CDR3: CASRRDGHTEAFF
DNA: TGTGCCAGCAGGAGGGACGGACACACTGAAGCTTTCTTT

size: many
D: NA
J: TRBJ1-1
V: TRBV12-3/TRBV12-4
CDR3: CASTGRRRSPEAFF
DNA: TGTGCCAGCACCGGAAGGCGACGTTCCCCTGAAGCTTTCTTT

size: few
D: NA
J: TRBJ1-6
V: TRBV12-3/TRBV12-4
CDR3: CASSSSGNNSPLHF
DNA: TGTGCCAGCAGTTCGTCGGGTAATAATTCACCCCTCCACTTT

size: few
D: NA
J: TRBJ2-7
V: TRBV11-2
CDR3: CASSPISRRGSYEQYF
DNA: TGTGCCAGCAGCCCCATTTCCCGGCGGGGCTCCTACGAGCAGTACTTC

size: few
D: NA
J: TRBJ2-1
V: TRBV9
CDR3: CASSVEEWATSSYNEQFF
DNA: TGTGCCAGCAGCGTAGAGGAGTGGGCGACGAGCTCCTACAATGAGCAGTTCTTC

size: NA
D: TRBD1
J: TRBJ1-1
V: TRBV12-3/TRBV12-4
CDR3: CASSLTGRAFF
DNA: TGTGCCAGCAGCCTGACAGGGCGGGCTTTCTTT

size: NA
D: NA
J: TRBJ2-5
V: TRBV7-2
CDR3: CASSLERTRGQTQYF
DNA: TGTGCCAGCAGCTTAGAGCGGACTAGGGGGCAGACCCAGTACTTC

size: few
D: NA
J: TRBJ2-5
V: TRBV7-9
CDR3: CASSADWRQETQYF
DNA: TGTGCCAGCAGCGCCGACTGGAGACAAGAGACCCAGTACTTC

size: NA
D: NA
J: TRBJ2-7
V: TRBV12-3/TRBV12-4
CDR3: CASSLFGYEQYF
DNA: TGTGCCAGCAGTTTATTCGGCTACGAGCAGTACTTC

size: NA
D: NA
J: TRBJ1-1
V: TRBV29-1
CDR3: CSGGMGNTEAFF
DNA: TGCAGCGGGGGAATGGGGAACACTGAAGCTTTCTTT

size: few
D: NA
J: TRBJ2-7
V: TRBV3-1
CDR3: CASSQVVRAGEQYF
DNA: TGTGCCAGCAGCCAAGTCGTCAGGGCGGGTGAGCAGTACTTC

size: NA
D: NA
J: TRBJ1-5
V: TRBV6-2/TRBV6-3
CDR3: CASSYSIGVVGQPQHF
DNA: TGTGCCAGCAGTTACTCGATTGGGGTAGTGGGTCAGCCCCAGCATTTT

size: few
D: NA
J: TRBJ1-4
V: TRBV20-1
CDR3: CSASWQQNEKLFF
DNA: TGCAGTGCTAGTTGGCAGCAGAATGAAAAACTGTTTTTT

size: few
D: TRBD1
J: TRBJ1-5
V: TRBV6-1
CDR3: CASSDFYGTGGDRDQPQHF
DNA: TGTGCCAGCAGTGATTTTTACGGGACAGGGGGTGATCGGGATCAGCCCCAGCATTTT

size: NA
D: NA
J: TRBJ1-4
V: TRBV10-3
CDR3: CATAPTGGATNEKLFF
DNA: TGTGCCACCGCACCGACAGGCGGGGCAACTAATGAAAAACTGTTTTTT

size: few
D: TRBD2
J: TRBJ2-1
V: TRBV5-1
CDR3: CASSILGLESEQFF
DNA: TGCGCCAGCAGCATTCTCGGACTAGAATCTGAGCAGTTCTTC

size: NA
D: NA
J: TRBJ2-5
V: TRBV20-1
CDR3: CSARGYSKETQYF
DNA: TGCAGTGCTAGGGGGTACAGTAAAGAGACCCAGTACTTC

size: once
D: TRBD2
J: TRBJ2-1
V: TRBV13
CDR3: CASSPNGRSDNEQFF
DNA: TGTGCCAGCAGCCCTAACGGGAGGTCGGACAATGAGCAGTTCTTC

size: NA
D: NA
J: TRBJ2-5
V: TRBV9
CDR3: CASSPWGGPKNEETQYF
DNA: TGTGCCAGCAGCCCATGGGGGGGCCCGAAGAATGAAGAGACCCAGTACTTC

size: NA
D: TRBD2
J: TRBJ2-3
V: TRBV7-7
CDR3: CASSQSGGPGDTQYF
DNA: TGTGCCAGCAGCCAGTCGGGGGGGCCGGGAGATACGCAGTATTTT

size: few
D: NA
J: TRBJ2-4
V: TRBV20-1
CDR3: CSAFHRDTKNIQYF
DNA: TGCAGTGCCTTTCACCGGGACACCAAAAACATTCAGTACTTC

size: many
D: NA
J: TRBJ1-6
V: TRBV7-2
CDR3: CASSFGTNYNSPLHF
DNA: TGTGCCAGCAGCTTCGGGACAAATTATAATTCACCCCTCCACTTT

size: few
D: NA
J: TRBJ1-2
V: TRBV12-3/TRBV12-4
CDR3: CASGTEGVLRGYTF
DNA: TGTGCCAGTGGGACCGAGGGGGTCCTTCGGGGCTACACCTTC

size: few
D: TRBD1
J: TRBJ1-2
V: TRBV6-5
CDR3: CASSPLIETVDRGRGYTF
DNA: TGTGCCAGCAGTCCGTTGATTGAAACTGTGGACAGGGGACGTGGCTACACCTTC

size: NA
D: NA
J: TRBJ1-1
V: TRBV4-1
CDR3: CDSSQGGNAEAFF
DNA: TGCGACAGCAGCCAAGGCGGGAATGCTGAAGCTTTCTTT

size: once
D: NA
J: TRBJ1-2
V: TRBV4-3
CDR3: CASSQDVDRGGYTF
DNA: TGCGCCAGCAGCCAAGATGTGGACAGAGGGGGCTACACCTTC

size: NA
D: NA
J: TRBJ2-3
V: TRBV6-6
CDR3: CASSYSTDLDTQYF
DNA: TGTGCCAGCAGTTACTCGACGGATCTTGATACGCAGTATTTT

size: many
D: TRBD1
J: TRBJ2-3
V: TRBV7-6
CDR3: CASSQLKTGGGTDTQYF
DNA: TGTGCCAGCAGCCAACTCAAGACAGGGGGCGGGACAGATACGCAGTATTTT

size: few
D: NA
J: TRBJ2-6
V: TRBV5-6
CDR3: CASSWVISGANVLTF
DNA: TGTGCCAGCAGCTGGGTAATATCTGGGGCCAACGTCCTGACTTTC

size: few
D: NA
J: TRBJ1-5
V: TRBV20-1
CDR3: CSASRESNQPQHF
DNA: TGCAGTGCTAGTCGTGAAAGCAATCAGCCCCAGCATTTT

size: many
D: TRBD2
J: TRBJ2-7
V: TRBV4-3
CDR3: CASSHGGGYEQYF
DNA: TGCGCCAGCAGCCATGGCGGGGGCTACGAGCAGTACTTC

size: few
D: NA
J: TRBJ2-7
V: TRBV4-1
CDR3: CASSQPAYRDTYEQYF
DNA: TGCGCCAGCAGCCAACCCGCCTACCGGGACACCTACGAGCAGTACTTC

size: NA
D: TRBD1
J: TRBJ1-6
V: TRBV5-1
CDR3: CASSTTGQGSDSPLHF
DNA: TGCGCCAGCAGCACAACGGGACAGGGGTCGGATTCACCCCTCCACTTT

size: NA
D: NA
J: TRBJ2-4
V: TRBV11-2
CDR3: CASSPVRIQYF
DNA: TGTGCCAGCAGCCCAGTCCGCATTCAGTACTTC

size: NA
D: TRBD2
J: TRBJ2-5
V: TRBV5-1
CDR3: CASSPGGTVETQYF
DNA: TGCGCCAGCAGCCCGGGAGGGACGGTAGAGACCCAGTACTTC